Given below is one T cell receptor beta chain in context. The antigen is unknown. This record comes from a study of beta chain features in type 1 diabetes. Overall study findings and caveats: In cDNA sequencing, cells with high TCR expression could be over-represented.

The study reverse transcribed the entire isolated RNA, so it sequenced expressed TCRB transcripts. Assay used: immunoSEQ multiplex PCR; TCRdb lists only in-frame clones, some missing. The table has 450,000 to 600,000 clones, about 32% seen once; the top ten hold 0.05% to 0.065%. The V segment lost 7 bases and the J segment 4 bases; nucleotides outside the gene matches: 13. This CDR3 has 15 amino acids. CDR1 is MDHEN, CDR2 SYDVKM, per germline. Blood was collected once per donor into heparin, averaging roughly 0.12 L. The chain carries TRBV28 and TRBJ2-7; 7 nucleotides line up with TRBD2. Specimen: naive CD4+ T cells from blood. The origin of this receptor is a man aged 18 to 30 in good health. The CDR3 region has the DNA TGTGCCAGCACCTGGGGAGGGACTCAAGGGTACGAGCAGTACTTC. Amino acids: CASTWGGTQGYEQYF. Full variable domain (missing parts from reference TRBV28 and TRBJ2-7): DVKVTQSSRYLVKRTGEKVFLECVQDMDHENMFWYRQDPGLGLRLIYFSYDVKMKEKGDIPEGYSVSREKKERFSLILESASTNQTSMYLCASTWGGTQGYEQYFGPGTRLTVT.